What follows are 5 T cell receptor beta chains derived from one specimen sequenced in a study of monozygotic twins with inflammatory bowel disease. TCRdb re-called the 5' RACE reads and shows each CDR3 protein once, DNA omitted. This table holds approximately 160,000 distinct CDR3 sequences. Sample: blood. All receptors come from a human donor with ulcerative colitis or Crohn's disease, or a healthy co-twin of an affected twin (not recorded which).

The chain combines TRBV24-1 with TRBJ2-2. This CDR3 has 14 amino acids. The germline gives CDR1 KGHDR, CDR2 SFDVKD. CDR3 region: CATSDYPNTGELFF.

The J gene is TRBJ1-1, the V gene TRBV20-1. CDR3 length: 15 residues. Germline CDR1 and CDR2: DFQATT and SNEGSKA (reference sequence). CDR3 sequence reads: CSAGRTGSLNTEAFF.

The rearrangement uses TRBV4-1 and TRBJ2-1; the D call of TRBD1 rests on TCRdb alone, since no DNA is present to check it. This CDR3 has 15 residues. Germline V gene sequence: CDR1 MGHRA, CDR2 YSYEKL. The CDR3 sequence: CASSLDVQGPGEQFF.

V gene TRBV20-1 combines with J gene TRBJ1-1. The CDR3 spans 14 residues. CDR1 is DFQATT and CDR2 is SNEGSKA in the germline V gene (reference sequence). CDR3: CSAAKGGRNTEAFF.

The chain has TRBV18 and TRBJ2-2; TCRdb names TRBD1, which stays unverified in the absence of DNA. Per the germline V gene, CDR1 is KGHSH and CDR2 is LQKENI. The CDR3 covers 15 residues. CDR3 protein: CASSAGQTDTGELFF.